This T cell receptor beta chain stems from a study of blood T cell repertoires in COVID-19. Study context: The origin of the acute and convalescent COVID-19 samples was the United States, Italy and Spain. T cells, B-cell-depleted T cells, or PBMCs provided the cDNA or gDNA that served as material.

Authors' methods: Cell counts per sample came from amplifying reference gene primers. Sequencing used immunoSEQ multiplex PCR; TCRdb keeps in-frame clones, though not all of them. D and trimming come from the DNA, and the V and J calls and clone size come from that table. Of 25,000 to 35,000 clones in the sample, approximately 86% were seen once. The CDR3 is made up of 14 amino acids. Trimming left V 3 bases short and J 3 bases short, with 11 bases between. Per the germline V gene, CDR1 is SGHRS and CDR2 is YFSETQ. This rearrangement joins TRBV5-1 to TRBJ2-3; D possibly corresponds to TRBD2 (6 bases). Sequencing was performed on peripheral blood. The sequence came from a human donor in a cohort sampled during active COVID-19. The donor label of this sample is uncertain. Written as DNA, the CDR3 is TGCGCCAGCAGCTCCCGACTAGAAACAGATACGCAGTATTTT. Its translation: CASSSRLETDTQYF.